This T cell receptor beta chain was observed in a study of blood T cell repertoires in COVID-19. Trimming removed 0 bases at V and 3 bases at J, with 8 bases between. Germline CDR1 reads MNHEY; CDR2 reads SMNVEV (reference sequence). This CDR3 spans 14 amino acids. Sequenced by immunoSEQ multiplex PCR; TCRdb stores in-frame clones only, minus some. The sample shows roughly 390,000 clones, 85% of them seen only once. This receptor was identified in a woman under 30 with acute or convalescent COVID-19. The sequenced material came from peripheral blood. This chain joins TRBV27 and TRBJ1-2; D call uncertain. The CDR3 reads CASSLSGGYYGYTF. The CDR3 DNA reads as TGTGCCAGCAGTTTATCGGGAGGGTACTATGGCTACACCTTC.